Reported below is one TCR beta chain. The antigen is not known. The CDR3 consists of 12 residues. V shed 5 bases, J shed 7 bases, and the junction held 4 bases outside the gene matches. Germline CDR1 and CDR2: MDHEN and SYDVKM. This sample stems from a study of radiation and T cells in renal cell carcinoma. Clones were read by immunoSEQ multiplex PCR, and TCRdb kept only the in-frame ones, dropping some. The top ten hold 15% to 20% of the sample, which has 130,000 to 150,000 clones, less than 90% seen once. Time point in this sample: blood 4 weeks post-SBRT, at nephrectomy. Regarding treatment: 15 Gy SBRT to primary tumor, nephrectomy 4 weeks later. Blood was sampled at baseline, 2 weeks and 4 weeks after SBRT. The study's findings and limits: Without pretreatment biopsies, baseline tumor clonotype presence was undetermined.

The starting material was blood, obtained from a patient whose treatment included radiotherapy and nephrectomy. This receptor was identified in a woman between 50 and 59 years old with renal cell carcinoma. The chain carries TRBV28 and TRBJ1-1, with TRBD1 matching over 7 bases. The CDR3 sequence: CASSLQGSEAFF. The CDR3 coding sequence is TGTGCCAGCAGTCTACAGGGGAGTGAAGCTTTCTTT.